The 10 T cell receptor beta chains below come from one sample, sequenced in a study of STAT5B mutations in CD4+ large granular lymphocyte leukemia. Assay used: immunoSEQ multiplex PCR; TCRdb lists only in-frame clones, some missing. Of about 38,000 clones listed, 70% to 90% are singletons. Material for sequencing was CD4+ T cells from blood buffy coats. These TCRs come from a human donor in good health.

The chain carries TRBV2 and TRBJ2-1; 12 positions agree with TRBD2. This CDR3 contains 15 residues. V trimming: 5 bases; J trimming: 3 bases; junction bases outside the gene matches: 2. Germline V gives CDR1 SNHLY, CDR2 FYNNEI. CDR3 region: CASSSSGGDYNEQFF. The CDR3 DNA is TGTGCCAGCAGTTCTAGCGGGGGGGACTACAATGAGCAGTTCTTC.

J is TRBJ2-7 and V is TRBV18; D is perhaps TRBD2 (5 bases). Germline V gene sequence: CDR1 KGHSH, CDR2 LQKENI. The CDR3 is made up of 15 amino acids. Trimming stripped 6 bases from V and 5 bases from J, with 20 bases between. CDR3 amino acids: CASSHSSSRSHEQYF. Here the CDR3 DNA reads TGTGCCAGCTCCCACAGCTCTAGCAGGAGCCACGAGCAGTACTTC.

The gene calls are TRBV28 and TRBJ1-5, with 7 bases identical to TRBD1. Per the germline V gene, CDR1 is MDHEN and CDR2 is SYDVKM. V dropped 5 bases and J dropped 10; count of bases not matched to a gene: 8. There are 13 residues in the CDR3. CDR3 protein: CASSLGTDLPQHF. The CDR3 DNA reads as TGTGCCAGCAGTCTCGGGACAGATCTTCCCCAGCATTTT.

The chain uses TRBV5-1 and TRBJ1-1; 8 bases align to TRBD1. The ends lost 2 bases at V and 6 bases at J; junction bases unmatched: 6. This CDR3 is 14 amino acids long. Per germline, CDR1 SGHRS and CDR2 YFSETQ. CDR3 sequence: CASSFQGAKAEAFF. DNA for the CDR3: TGCGCCAGCAGCTTTCAGGGGGCAAAGGCTGAAGCTTTCTTT. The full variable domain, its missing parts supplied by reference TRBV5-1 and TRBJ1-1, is KAGVTQTPRYLIKTRGQQVTLSCSPISGHRSVSWYQQTPGQGLQFLFEYFSETQRNKGNFPGRFSGRQFSNSRSEMNVSTLELGDSALYLCASSFQGAKAEAFFGQGTRLTVV.

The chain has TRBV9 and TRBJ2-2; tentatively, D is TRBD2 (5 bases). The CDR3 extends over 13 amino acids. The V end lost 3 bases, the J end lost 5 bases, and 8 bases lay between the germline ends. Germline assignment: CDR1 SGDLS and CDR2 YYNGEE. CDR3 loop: CASSGRRTGELFF. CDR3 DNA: TGTGCCAGCAGCGGGCGGAGGACCGGGGAGCTGTTTTTT.

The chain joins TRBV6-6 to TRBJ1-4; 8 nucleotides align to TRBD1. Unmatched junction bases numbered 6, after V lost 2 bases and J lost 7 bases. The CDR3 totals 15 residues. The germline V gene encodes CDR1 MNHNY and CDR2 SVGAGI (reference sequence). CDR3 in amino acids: CASSYGRGHGEKLFF. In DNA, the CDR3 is TGTGCCAGCAGTTACGGCAGGGGGCACGGTGAAAAACTGTTTTTT.

The DNA for the CDR3 is TGTGCCAGCAGCTTACCGGGAGGCGACTCCTACGAGCAGTACTTC. This encodes CASSLPGGDSYEQYF. V gene TRBV5-4 combines with J gene TRBJ2-5; 7 bases are a match to TRBD2. The J call may not be correct, given that the DNA end is closer to TRBJ2-7. Germline assignment: CDR1 SGHNT and CDR2 YYREEE (reference sequence). The CDR3 sequence is 15 residues long.

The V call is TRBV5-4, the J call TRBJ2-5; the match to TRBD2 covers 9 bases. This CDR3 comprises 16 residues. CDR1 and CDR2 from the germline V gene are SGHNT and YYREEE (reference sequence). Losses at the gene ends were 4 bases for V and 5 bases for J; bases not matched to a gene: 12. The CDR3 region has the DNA TGTGCCAGCAGCCGCACTTCGCGGGAGGGCCGGGAGACCCAGTACTTC. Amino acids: CASSRTSREGRETQYF. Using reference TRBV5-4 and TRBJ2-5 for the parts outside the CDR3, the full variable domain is ETGVTQSPTHLIKTRGQQVTLRCSSQSGHNTVSWYQQALGQGPQFIFQYYREEENGRGNFPPRFSGLQFPNYSSELNVNALELDDSALYLCASSRTSREGRETQYFGPGTRLLVL.

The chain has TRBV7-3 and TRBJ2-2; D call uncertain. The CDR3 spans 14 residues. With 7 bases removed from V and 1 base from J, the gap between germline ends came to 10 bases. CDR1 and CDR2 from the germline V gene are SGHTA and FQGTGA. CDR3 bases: TGTGCCAGCACCTCCGGCCAGAACACCGGGGAGCTGTTTTTT. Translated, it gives CASTSGQNTGELFF.

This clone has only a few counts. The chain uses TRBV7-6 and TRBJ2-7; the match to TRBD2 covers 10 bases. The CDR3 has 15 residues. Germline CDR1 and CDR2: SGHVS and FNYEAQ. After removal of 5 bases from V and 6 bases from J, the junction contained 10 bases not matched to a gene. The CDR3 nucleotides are TGTGCCAGCAGCCCAGGACTAGCGGACCCCCGCGAGCAGTACTTC. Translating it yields CASSPGLADPREQYF.